A selection of T cell receptor beta chains follows, all from one sample in a study of beta chain features in type 1 diabetes. The data were produced by immunoSEQ multiplex PCR, yet TCRdb's version contains in-frame clones alone and is incomplete. The sample yields 350,000 to 400,000 clones, more than 12% seen once. Input material: naive CD4+ T cells from blood. The receptors shown here come from a woman aged 18-35 years in good health. The CDR3 runs from the conserved cysteine through the conserved F or W. The D gene is left open where the match is weak. The size of a clone is reported for some rows only, either as once, few or many, or as a class for expanded clones.

d_gene	v_gene	abundance	j_gene	CDR3nt	CDR3aa
-	TRBV6-5	-	TRBJ2-5	TGTGCCAGCAGCGGATCGGGGGATGCACAAGAGACCCAGTACTTC	CASSGSGDAQETQYF
-	TRBV29-1	-	TRBJ2-3	TGCAGCGTTGAATTACCCCCGGGCACAGATACGCAGTATTTT	CSVELPPGTDTQYF
TRBD1	TRBV6-5	few	TRBJ1-2	TGTGCCAGCAGCGCGCCGGGACAGGGGGCCTCCGGCTACACCTTC	CASSAPGQGASGYTF
-	TRBV27	few	TRBJ1-1	TGTGCCAGCAGTTACTGGGGCAGGGGTGCTGAAGCTTTCTTT	CASSYWGRGAEAFF
-	TRBV5-1	few	TRBJ2-5	TGCGCCAGCAGCTTTGTGGCTAGCGAGGGGACCCAGTACTTC	CASSFVASEGTQYF
TRBD1	TRBV5-4	few	TRBJ1-1	TGTGCCAGCAGCTTATCCGGACAGGGTAACACTGAAGCTTTCTTT	CASSLSGQGNTEAFF
-	TRBV4-1	-	TRBJ2-1	TGCGCCAGCAGCTTTAGCGGCCTAACCTACAATGAGCAGTTCTTC	CASSFSGLTYNEQFF
-	TRBV11-1	-	TRBJ2-1	TGTGCCAGCAGCTTGGTAGTTCGCGGCGATTACAATGAGCAGTTCTTC	CASSLVVRGDYNEQFF
TRBD1	TRBV14	-	TRBJ2-1	TGTGCCAGCAGCCAAAGGACAGGGGGAAATGAGCAGTTCTTC	CASSQRTGGNEQFF
-	TRBV29-1	few	TRBJ1-1	TGCAGCGTTGAAATCGGTAGGGGCCGACGCACTGAAGCTTTCTTT	CSVEIGRGRRTEAFF
TRBD1	TRBV2	few	TRBJ1-1	TGTGCCAGCAGTAAAGGGACAGGTCCCGAGGGAGCTTTCTTT	CASSKGTGPEGAFF
TRBD1	TRBV25-1	-	TRBJ1-1	TGTGCCAGCAGTGGGACAGGGAGTCACACTGAAGCTTTCTTT	CASSGTGSHTEAFF
-	TRBV5-6	-	TRBJ1-2	TGTGCCAGCAGCTTGTGGGACATATGGGGCTACACCTTC	CASSLWDIWGYTF
TRBD2	TRBV6-5	-	TRBJ2-5	TGTGCCAGCAGTTACGGGGAGGGATTGGAGACCCAGTACTTC	CASSYGEGLETQYF
-	TRBV9	few	TRBJ2-3	TGTGCCAGCAGCGTAGCTACTACCACAGATACGCAGTATTTT	CASSVATTTDTQYF
-	TRBV29-1	few	TRBJ2-7	TGCAGCGTTGAAGAAGGGGGACGCGAGCAGTACTTC	CSVEEGGREQYF
-	TRBV29-1	few	TRBJ1-1	TGCAGCGTTGAGGGCGACAGGAACACTGAAGCTTTCTTT	CSVEGDRNTEAFF
-	TRBV7-2	-	TRBJ1-4	TGTGCCAGCAGCTCCCGACAGCTTGAAAAACTGTTTTTT	CASSSRQLEKLFF
-	TRBV28	few	TRBJ2-7	TGTGCCAGCAGTTTTGGAGTGGGACTGCACTACTTC	CASSFGVGLHYF
TRBD1	TRBV5-6	-	TRBJ2-3	TGTGCCAGCAGCTTTACAGGGGACAGCACAGATACGCAGTATTTT	CASSFTGDSTDTQYF
-	TRBV29-1	-	TRBJ1-5	TGCAGCGTTGAGACAGGAGACAATCAGCCCCAGCATTTT	CSVETGDNQPQHF
-	TRBV28	-	TRBJ2-4	TGTGCCAGCAGTTCAGAAAACATTCAGTACTTC	CASSSENIQYF
-	TRBV6-6	-	TRBJ2-7	TGTGCCAGCAGGATTCTCGGGGAGCAGTACTTC	CASRILGEQYF
-	TRBV25-1	few	TRBJ2-7	TGTGCCAGCAGTCAATACTACGAGCAGTACTTC	CASSQYYEQYF
-	TRBV7-9	-	TRBJ1-1	TGTGCCAGCTACGGTTCCACTGAAGCTTTCTTT	CASYGSTEAFF
-	TRBV13	few	TRBJ2-3	TGTGCCAGCAGCGGAGGAAACCCCCGGGAGATGGATACGCAGTATTTT	CASSGGNPREMDTQYF
-	TRBV14	-	TRBJ2-3	TGTGCCAGCAGCCGCAGCCAGGGGATTGGGACAGATACGCAGTATTTT	CASSRSQGIGTDTQYF
TRBD1	TRBV5-6	few	TRBJ2-4	TGTGCCAGCAGCCCATGGGACAGTAACATTCAGTACTTC	CASSPWDSNIQYF
-	TRBV5-4	few	TRBJ2-7	TGTGCCAGCAGCTTGGAGGCATCGGGGGAGCAGTACTTC	CASSLEASGEQYF
-	TRBV15	-	TRBJ2-7	TGTGCCACCAGCTGGCGGGGAGCCTACGAGCAGTACTTC	CATSWRGAYEQYF
TRBD1	TRBV23-1	-	TRBJ2-2	TGCGCCAGCAGTCAACATAAGGACAGGGGGAACACCGGGGAGCTGTTTTTT	CASSQHKDRGNTGELFF
TRBD1	TRBV7-6	-	TRBJ2-1	TGTGCCAGCAGCTGGGGACAGTACAATGAGCAGTTCTTC	CASSWGQYNEQFF
-	TRBV2	-	TRBJ1-5	TGTGCCAGCAGTGACGGCGGATTTAGCAATCAGCCCCAGCATTTT	CASSDGGFSNQPQHF
TRBD2	TRBV29-1	-	TRBJ2-1	TGCAGCGGTGCACTAGCGGGAGCTAAGGATGAGCAGTTCTTC	CSGALAGAKDEQFF
-	TRBV11-1	-	TRBJ2-5	TGTGCCAGCAGCCCTGGGGGGGGGCCTCAAGAGACCCAGTACTTC	CASSPGGGPQETQYF
TRBD2	TRBV9	-	TRBJ2-3	TGTGCCAGCAGCGGTGGCGGGGGACGAGATACGCAGTATTTT	CASSGGGGRDTQYF
-	TRBV30	few	TRBJ2-7	TGTGCCTGGAAGCGGGCAGACCCGAAACTCTACGAGCAGTACTTC	CAWKRADPKLYEQYF
TRBD2	TRBV6-6	-	TRBJ2-5	TGTGCCAGCAGTCGGACTAGCGGACAAGAGACCCAGTACTTC	CASSRTSGQETQYF
TRBD1	TRBV7-2	-	TRBJ2-7	TGTGCCAGCAGCTTAGCTGTGACAGGGTCCCACGAGCAGTACTTC	CASSLAVTGSHEQYF
-	TRBV19	few	TRBJ1-5	TGTGCCAGCCCTCAGGGCGCGGGAGGCAATCAGCCCCAGCATTTT	CASPQGAGGNQPQHF
-	TRBV5-6	few	TRBJ2-2	TGTGCCAGCACCTGGGAGACCGCGAACACCGGGGAGCTGTTTTTT	CASTWETANTGELFF
-	TRBV4-3	-	TRBJ2-1	TGCGCCAGCAGCCTCACTTCGCGGGGCTACAATGAGCAGTTCTTC	CASSLTSRGYNEQFF
-	TRBV10-3	few	TRBJ2-4	TGTGCCATCAGTGAGCAGGGGGCCAAAAACATTCAGTACTTC	CAISEQGAKNIQYF
TRBD2	TRBV15	-	TRBJ2-2	TGTGCCACCAGCATAGCGGGAGCGGTCGGGGAGCTGTTTTTT	CATSIAGAVGELFF
TRBD1	TRBV7-2	-	TRBJ2-5	TGTGCCAGCAGCTTGGGACAGGGGGCAAAGACCCAGTACTTC	CASSLGQGAKTQYF
-	TRBV25-1	-	TRBJ1-3	TGTGCCAGCAGCCCACAGGGTGTAGGAAACACCATATATTTT	CASSPQGVGNTIYF